One and the same sample provided the 21 T cell receptor beta chains below, sequenced in a study of blood T cell repertoires in COVID-19. Profiled with immunoSEQ multiplex PCR; TCRdb holds only in-frame clones, not every one. Of 150,000 to 170,000 clones in the sample, approximately 84% were seen once. Specimen: peripheral blood. Receptors originate from a woman between 55 and 75 years old with COVID-19, enrolled during active disease.

J is TRBJ1-4 and V is TRBV18; TRBD1 matches at 7 bases. The V gene end was trimmed by 6 bases and the J gene end by 6 bases; junction bases not matched to a gene: 10. The CDR3 is made up of 15 amino acids. Germline-derived CDR1 and CDR2 are KGHSH and LQKENI. The CDR3 region is CASSRDRVLDEKLFF. The DNA for the CDR3 is TGTGCCAGCTCGCGTGACAGGGTTTTGGATGAAAAACTGTTTTTT.

This chain's CDR3 is CASSTTGSEKLFF. CDR3 coding DNA: TGTGCCAGTAGTACTACAGGGAGTGAAAAACTGTTTTTT. This chain uses TRBV19 with TRBJ1-4; the D gene is possibly TRBD1 (6 bases). CDR1 is LNHDA, CDR2 SQIVND, per germline (reference sequence). V was cut by 4 bases and J by 7 bases, with 10 bases left in between. This CDR3 comprises 13 residues.

This clone has at least ten counts. The V call is TRBV2, the J call TRBJ1-6; tentatively, D is TRBD1 (6 bases). V was trimmed by 6 bases and J by 0 bases, leaving 6 bases between them. The CDR3 extends over 14 amino acids. Germline CDR1 SNHLY, CDR2 FYNNEI. The CDR3 is CASRGGSYNSPLHF. The CDR3 DNA sequence: TGTGCCAGCAGAGGGGGCTCCTATAATTCACCCCTCCACTTT.

The chain joins TRBV9 to TRBJ2-6; D gene ambiguous. This CDR3 is built from 16 residues. Germline CDR1 SGDLS, CDR2 YYNGEE. V was pared by 2 bases and J by 0 bases, with 9 bases between. The CDR3 is CASSVGAPSGANVLTF. The CDR3 bases are TGTGCCAGCAGCGTCGGAGCGCCCTCTGGGGCCAACGTCCTGACTTTC.

This clone was counted only a few times. V gene TRBV11-3 combines with J gene TRBJ2-1; weak D call: TRBD2 (6 bases). The CDR3 has 15 amino acids. Germline CDR1 is SGHNT and CDR2 is YENEEA. Between the trimmed V and J ends, which lost 5 bases and 4 bases, there was a span of 15 bases. The CDR3 region has the DNA TGTGCCAGCAGCCTGGGTCGGACTACATACAATGAGCAGTTCTTC. This codes for CASSLGRTTYNEQFF.

The chain recombines TRBV9 with TRBJ1-1; 8 nucleotides match TRBD1. Germline V gene sequence: CDR1 SGDLS, CDR2 YYNGEE. This CDR3 is built from 15 residues. V lost 1 base and J lost 11; bases outside the gene matches: 13. The CDR3 DNA sequence: TGTGCCAGCAGCGTAAGGGGTTCAGGGGGCGTGAAGGCTTTCTTT. Amino acids: CASSVRGSGGVKAFF.

The chain uses TRBV27 and TRBJ1-5, with 7 nucleotides matching TRBD1. J lost 1 base, V lost 5 bases, and 8 bases had no gene match. Germline loops: CDR1 MNHEY, CDR2 SMNVEV (reference sequence). The CDR3 covers 16 residues. The CDR3 here is CASSPLGTESNQPQHF. The CDR3 DNA reads TGTGCCAGCAGTCCTCTAGGGACAGAGAGCAATCAGCCCCAGCATTTT.

The chain employs TRBV5-4 and TRBJ2-3; 8 positions match TRBD1. Germline CDR1 SGHNT, CDR2 YYREEE (reference sequence). The J segment lost 7 bases and the V segment lost 4 bases, leaving 8 bases of the junction unmatched. The CDR3 contains 14 residues. The CDR3 nucleotides read TGTGCCAGCAGCCGGACAGGGATGCGGAATACGCAGTATTTT. This sequence encodes CASSRTGMRNTQYF.

The gene calls are TRBV9 and TRBJ1-3, with 7 bases fitting TRBD1. The CDR3 is 15 amino acids. After removal of 0 bases from V and 7 bases from J, the junction contained 7 bases not matched to a gene. Germline CDR1 SGDLS, CDR2 YYNGEE. The CDR3 bases are TGTGCCAGCAGCGTAGAGACAGGGTCGAGGAACACCATATATTTT. Its translation is CASSVETGSRNTIYF. Looking up the rest from reference TRBV9 and TRBJ1-3 gives the full variable domain: DSGVTQTPKHLITATGQRVTLRCSPRSGDLSVYWYQQSLDQGLQFLIQYYNGEERAKGNILERFSAQQFPDLHSELNLSSLELGDSALYFCASSVETGSRNTIYFGEGSWLTVV.

J is TRBJ2-3 and V is TRBV15, with unresolved D. There are 12 residues in the CDR3. The V end was cut by 8 bases, the J end by 2 bases, with 8 bases between. CDR1 is LNHNV and CDR2 is YYDKDF in the germline V gene (reference sequence). This CDR3 reads CATLHITDTQYF. The CDR3 DNA reads TGTGCCACCTTACATATCACAGATACGCAGTATTTT.

Here the CDR3 reads CASSGRGRVGGELFF. The DNA of the CDR3 is TGTGCCAGCAGTGGTAGGGGGCGGGTTGGCGGGGAGCTGTTTTTT. The chain recombines TRBV25-1 with TRBJ2-2; 7 bases line up with TRBD1. This CDR3 is 15 amino acids long. The V segment lost 4 bases and the J segment 7 bases; nucleotides outside the gene matches: 9. Germline CDR1 is MGHDK and CDR2 is SYGVNS.

The V call is TRBV7-9, the J call TRBJ2-5; D is perhaps TRBD2 (6 bases). This CDR3 is built from 13 residues. Trimming left V 5 bases short and J 1 base short, with 8 bases between. Germline V gene lookup returns CDR1 SEHNR and CDR2 FQNEAQ (reference sequence). The CDR3 DNA reads TGTGCCAGCAGCCCGGGACTCCAAGAGACCCAGTACTTC. It is translated as CASSPGLQETQYF. Supplemented by reference TRBV7-9 and TRBJ2-5, the full variable domain reads DTGVSQNPRHKITKRGQNVTFRCDPISEHNRLYWYRQTLGQGPEFLTYFQNEAQLEKSRLLSDRFSAERPKGSFSTLEIQRTEQGDSAMYLCASSPGLQETQYFGPGTRLLVL.

The DNA for the CDR3 is TGTGCCAGCAGGGGGACAGGGCAAGGACTACGGCAGTACTTC. Residues: CASRGTGQGLRQYF. V and J are TRBV6-5 and TRBJ2-7, with TRBD1 matching over 9 bases. After removal of 6 bases from V and 9 bases from J, the junction contained 12 bases not matched to a gene. Germline CDR1 and CDR2: MNHEY and SVGAGI. CDR3 size: 14 residues.

The chain recombines TRBV12-3 or TRBV12-4 with TRBJ2-7; maybe TRBD2 (5 bases). This CDR3 comprises 13 residues. Between the trimmed V and J ends, which lost 1 base and 6 bases, there was a span of 10 bases. CDR3 in DNA: TGTGCCAGCAGTTTAGTTACCGGAGGCGAGCAGTACTTC. This codes for CASSLVTGGEQYF.

The V call is TRBV7-8, the J call TRBJ1-1; TRBD1 matches 9 bases. Germline CDR1 and CDR2: SGHVS and FQNEAQ. V lost 4 bases to trimming and J lost 4 bases; unmatched junction nucleotides: 10. This CDR3 has 16 amino acids. CDR3: CASSSDRDREFTEAFF. CDR3 nucleotides: TGTGCCAGCAGCTCGGACCGGGACAGGGAGTTCACTGAAGCTTTCTTT.

As DNA, the CDR3 is TGCAGCCTCAGGGACGGGGGTGAGACCCAGTACTTC. This codes for CSLRDGGETQYF. The chain joins TRBV29-1 to TRBJ2-5, with D possibly being TRBD2 (6 bases). Germline lookup yields CDR1 SQVTM and CDR2 ANQGSEA. The V and J ends lost 8 bases and 5 bases respectively, with 15 bases between them. CDR3 length: 12 residues.

The gene calls are TRBV12-5 and TRBJ2-1, with a tentative D call TRBD2 (5 bases). The V end lost 8 bases, the J end lost 4 bases, and 9 bases lay between the germline ends. Germline CDR1 and CDR2: LGHNT and FRNRAP. The CDR3 is made up of 12 amino acids. CDR3 sequence: CASRTFYNEQFF. The DNA for the CDR3 is TGTGCTAGTCGGACTTTTTACAATGAGCAGTTCTTC.

The chain joins TRBV6-2 or TRBV6-3 to TRBJ2-5, with D unclear. From germline, CDR1 is MNHEY and CDR2 SVGEGT. The CDR3 spans 12 residues. V was shortened by 2 bases and J by 5 bases, with 6 bases between the two germline ends. The CDR3: CASSYTVETQYF. DNA of the CDR3: TGTGCCAGCAGTTACACGGTCGAGACCCAGTACTTC.

The rearrangement links TRBV7-6 to TRBJ2-3; 8 bases are shared with TRBD1. Germline CDR1 reads SGHVS; CDR2 reads FNYEAQ. Trimming removed 5 bases from V and 4 bases from J; junction bases left unmatched: 11. There are 16 residues in the CDR3. The CDR3 is CASSRAGTGKSDTQYF. The CDR3 DNA sequence: TGTGCCAGCAGCAGAGCCGGGACAGGAAAATCAGATACGCAGTATTTT.

V gene TRBV6-5 combines with J gene TRBJ1-1; 7 bases are shared with TRBD1. J gave up 5 bases and V 5 bases, and 8 bases lay outside the gene matches. This CDR3 has 14 amino acids. The germline V gene encodes CDR1 MNHEY and CDR2 SVGAGI. The chain's CDR3 is CASSRDSSGTEAFF. Here the CDR3 DNA reads TGTGCCAGCAGTAGGGACAGCTCGGGGACTGAAGCTTTCTTT.

The gene calls are TRBV2 and TRBJ2-2; D gene unclear. Germline V lookup: CDR1 SNHLY, CDR2 FYNNEI. This CDR3 is 14 amino acids long. V dropped 5 bases and J dropped 3 bases, with 10 bases sitting between them. Written as DNA, the CDR3 is TGTGCCAGCAGTTTGACACGACACACCGGGGAGCTGTTTTTT. Its protein is CASSLTRHTGELFF.